Each of the 11 T cell receptor beta chains below was sequenced from the same sample in a study of graft-versus-host responses after intestinal transplantation (dated by TCRdb to the early 2020s). What the time point label conveys for this sample: cells obtained before transplantation from donor or recipient. No antigens are known for them. The library was built by means of the immunoSEQ multiplex PCR assay. The source is immuneACCESS, and TCRdb retained only in-frame sequences with V and J called. Part of the clones is not carried over; for the studies checked, unresolved V genes explain less than half of this, and the remainder is unexplained. Here the sample has over 85,000 clones; about 94% occur a single time. The ten biggest clones cover over 0.15% of the sample. The material was unstimulated CD4+ T cells sorted from spleen or lymph node cells, obtained before transplant. These receptor sequences come from a human donor who was the organ donor for an intestinal transplant.

CDR3 in DNA: TGTGCCAGCAGTCAAATTCCCGAGCAGTACTTC. It yields the protein CASSQIPEQYF. The J gene is TRBJ2-7, the V gene TRBV6-5; no firm D call. V was pared by 5 bases and J by 6 bases, with 8 bases between. There are 11 residues in the CDR3. Germline loops: CDR1 MNHEY, CDR2 SVGAGI.

This sequence joins TRBV18 and TRBJ1-2; perhaps TRBD1 as D (5 bases). Germline CDR1 reads KGHSH; CDR2 reads LQKENI. The V end lost 6 bases, the J end lost 4 bases, and 12 bases lay between the germline ends. The length of the CDR3 is 13 residues. CDR3 coding DNA: TGTGCCAGCTCTCTAGGACAAATCTATGGCTACACCTTC. Translation gives CASSLGQIYGYTF.

This chain uses TRBV5-4 with TRBJ2-5; D unresolved. Germline V gene lookup returns CDR1 SGHNT and CDR2 YYREEE (reference sequence). Between the trimmed V and J ends, which lost 2 bases and 1 base, there was a span of 9 bases. This CDR3 spans 14 amino acids. DNA for the CDR3: TGTGCCAGCAGCTTCCCGGGCCTCCAAGAGACCCAGTACTTC. Its protein product is CASSFPGLQETQYF.

This rearrangement joins TRBV7-3 to TRBJ2-7; no clear D. The ends were cut back, 0 bases at V and 4 bases at J, with 7 bases in the middle. CDR3 size: 13 residues. Looked up from germline, CDR1 is SGHTA and CDR2 is FQGTGA. In DNA, the CDR3 is TGTGCCAGCAGCTTAACGGACGGATACGAGCAGTACTTC. The encoded protein is CASSLTDGYEQYF.

This CDR3 reads CASRSGRVGDTEAFF. The CDR3 DNA reads as TGTGCCAGCAGATCTGGGCGGGTTGGGGACACTGAAGCTTTCTTT. The chain has TRBV6-1 and TRBJ1-1; unclear D gene. The CDR3 consists of 15 residues. CDR1 and CDR2 from the germline V gene are MNHNS and SASEGT. V gave up 6 bases and J gave up 3 bases, with 17 bases separating them.

The genes are TRBV5-6 and TRBJ1-2; maybe TRBD1 (5 bases). CDR1 SGHDT and CDR2 YYEEEE come from the germline V gene. The CDR3 is 15 amino acids. Trimming took off 4 bases at V and 8 bases at J, with 21 bases between the two ends. The CDR3 protein is CASSPEMKGGDGYTF. The CDR3 DNA reads TGTGCCAGCAGCCCCGAGATGAAAGGAGGGGACGGCTACACCTTC.

This sequence joins TRBV9 and TRBJ2-1; no clear D gene. V gave up 0 bases and J gave up 3 bases, with 4 bases separating them. The CDR3 is made up of 13 amino acids. CDR1 SGDLS and CDR2 YYNGEE come from the germline V gene. The chain's CDR3 is CASSVERYNEQFF. The CDR3, as DNA: TGTGCCAGCAGCGTAGAGCGCTACAATGAGCAGTTCTTC.

This sequence joins TRBV30 and TRBJ2-5; perhaps TRBD1 as D (6 bases). This CDR3 is 10 amino acids long. Trimming removed 4 bases at V and 13 bases at J, with 13 bases between. Germline V gene data show CDR1 as GTSNPN and CDR2 as SVGIG (reference sequence). The CDR3 nucleotides read TGTGCCTGGAAAGAAGACAGGCTGTACTTC. Translation gives CAWKEDRLYF.

This sequence joins TRBV27 and TRBJ2-7, with a possible D match to TRBD1 (6 bases). The V and J ends lost 5 bases and 6 bases respectively, with 14 bases between them. Germline V lookup: CDR1 MNHEY, CDR2 SMNVEV (reference sequence). CDR3 length: 13 amino acids. CDR3 in amino acids: CASSPVRGGEQYF. The CDR3 DNA is TGTGCCAGCAGTCCCGTCAGGGGCGGCGAGCAGTACTTC.

This clone appeared a single time. J is TRBJ2-1 and V is TRBV18; maybe TRBD2 (5 bases). Germline CDR1 and CDR2: KGHSH and LQKENI. V was pared by 3 bases and J by 4 bases, with 13 bases between. This CDR3 is built from 15 residues. The CDR3 region has the DNA TGTGCCAGCTCACCGGGAGCCACCTCTTACAATGAGCAGTTCTTC. This codes for CASSPGATSYNEQFF.

J is TRBJ2-3 and V is TRBV14; perhaps TRBD2 as D (7 bases). Trimming cost V 4 bases and J 2 bases, with 22 bases left between them. The CDR3 covers 18 residues. CDR1 and CDR2 (germline): SGHDN, FVKESK. The CDR3 DNA follows: TGTGCCAGCAGCCCAAGCCTAGGGCGGGGGCGAAACACAGATACGCAGTATTTT. It is translated as CASSPSLGRGRNTDTQYF.